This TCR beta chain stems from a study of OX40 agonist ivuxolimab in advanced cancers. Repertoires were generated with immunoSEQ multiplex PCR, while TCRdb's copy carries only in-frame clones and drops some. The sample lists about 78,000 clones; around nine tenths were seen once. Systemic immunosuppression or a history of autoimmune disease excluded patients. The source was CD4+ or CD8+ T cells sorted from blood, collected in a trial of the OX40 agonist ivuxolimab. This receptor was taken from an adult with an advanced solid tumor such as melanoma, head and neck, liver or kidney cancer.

The CDR3 sequence is CASSDLGGNTGELFF. DNA of the CDR3: TGTGCCAGCAGTGATCTGGGGGGGAACACCGGGGAGCTGTTTTTT. V usage is TRBV2 and J usage is TRBJ2-2; D may be TRBD2 (6 bases). V lost 3 bases and J 1 base, leaving 9 bases between the germline ends. The CDR3 runs 15 residues. Germline V gene lookup returns CDR1 SNHLY and CDR2 FYNNEI.